This TCR beta chain was retrieved from a study of T cell responses to AZD1222 COVID-19 vaccine. Study conclusions and caveats: Clonal diversity was possibly underestimated, and the donors were mostly white British, with more females. Repertoires were obtained solely post-peak T cell response. Unmutated regions of variants are reportedly targeted by nearly half of spike-specific TCRs.

About this clone itself: What it recognizes is unknown.

Assay: immunoSEQ multiplex PCR; the TCRdb copy retains only in-frame clones and omits some. The data contain about 120,000 clones, 90% of them singletons. Germline V gene sequence: CDR1 MNHEY, CDR2 SVGAGI. This CDR3 spans 14 amino acids. J gave up 4 bases and V 10 bases, and 6 bases lay outside the gene matches. This chain uses TRBV6-5 with TRBJ1-4, with 10 bases lining up with TRBD1. The source material was peripheral blood, sampled 28 days after the second dose of the MenACWY control vaccine. The source is an adult who received the MenACWY meningococcal vaccine as a control. CDR3 nucleotide sequence: TGTGCCATCATGACAGGGGGCGTTAATGAAAAACTGTTTTTT. It specifies CAIMTGGVNEKLFF.